Each of the 28 T cell receptor beta chains below was sequenced from the same sample in a study of T cells in Graves' hyperthyroidism and ophthalmopathy (dated by TCRdb to between 2017 and 2020). Library prep was done by multiplex PCR. The data were produced on an Illumina HiSeq 2000. The TCR beta CDR3 regions were amplified from RNA transcripts. A first-round RT-PCR of the TCR CDR3 used the HTBI primer set with the Qiagen OneStep RT-PCR kit. The raw public reads went through TCRdb reprocessing: fastp at Q25, MiXCR clone calling, in-frame beta chains kept. Each CDR3 protein appears once, grouped with its most common genes and DNA. The sample data list approximately 300,000 distinct CDR3 sequences, and roughly 15% of these were observed just once. The top ten clones comprise approximately 35% of the sample. Sequencing was performed on blood. The receptors come from a man younger than 45 with Graves' hyperthyroidism.

CDR3 in amino acids: CASGPQREKGTDTQYF. The CDR3 DNA sequence: TGCGCCAGCGGTCCCCAGCGGGAGAAAGGCACAGATACGCAGTATTTT. The chain joins TRBV10-2 to TRBJ2-3, with 8 nucleotides matching TRBD2. From germline, CDR1 is WSHSY and CDR2 SAAADI. The CDR3 sequence is 16 residues long. V gave up 8 bases and J gave up 1 base; unmatched junction bases: 11.

This clonotype was seen ten or more times. This chain joins TRBV18 and TRBJ2-5; either TRBD1 or TRBD2 may supply D (5 bases each). The germline V gene has CDR1 KGHSH and CDR2 LQKENI. The CDR3 has 15 amino acids. V was trimmed by 6 bases and J by 7 bases, leaving 21 bases between them. In DNA, the CDR3 is TGTGCCAGCTCGACAAATGGAGGATCGGGGCGGACCCAGTACTTC. Translation: CASSTNGGSGRTQYF. The complete variable domain, with remaining parts taken from reference TRBV18 and TRBJ2-5, reads NAGVMQNPRHLVRRRGQEARLRCSPMKGHSHVYWYRQLPEEGLKFMVYLQKENIIDESGMPKERFSAEFPKEGPSILRIQQVVRGDSAAYFCASSTNGGSGRTQYFGPGTRLLVL.

The V call is TRBV28, the J call TRBJ2-1, with D perhaps given as TRBD1 or TRBD2 (5 bases each). Germline V lookup: CDR1 MDHEN, CDR2 SYDVKM. The ends were cut back, 3 bases at V and 8 bases at J, with 14 bases in the middle. The CDR3 totals 14 residues. This CDR3 reads CASSFSLRGDEQFF. The CDR3 region has the DNA TGTGCCAGCAGTTTTTCCCTACGAGGGGATGAGCAGTTCTTC.

This clonotype has at least ten counts. This chain links TRBV20-1 with TRBJ2-7; TRBD1 matches 7 bases. From germline, CDR1 is DFQATT and CDR2 SNEGSKA (reference sequence). V gave up 2 bases and J gave up 3 bases; unmatched junction bases: 1. CDR3 length: 12 amino acids. The CDR3 spells CSARSGGYEQYF. In DNA form, the CDR3 reads TGCAGTGCTAGATCAGGGGGCTACGAGCAGTACTTC.

The chain joins TRBV4-1 to TRBJ2-7; D ambiguous. The CDR3 sequence is 13 residues long. V was trimmed by 3 bases and J by 6 bases, leaving 12 bases between them. Germline CDR1 reads MGHRA; CDR2 reads YSYEKL. CDR3 loop: CASSQGIGREQYF. As DNA, the CDR3 is TGCGCCAGCAGCCAGGGGATCGGACGCGAGCAGTACTTC.

This clonotype was picked up a small number of times. The genes are TRBV19 and TRBJ2-1, with a possible D match to TRBD2 (6 bases). Germline V CDR1 and CDR2: LNHDA, SQIVND (reference sequence). V dropped 2 bases and J dropped 2 bases, with 10 bases sitting between them. This CDR3 is 15 amino acids long. The CDR3 DNA reads as TGTGCCAGTAGTATATCGAGCGGGCCCTACAATGAGCAGTTCTTC. As protein: CASSISSGPYNEQFF.

This clonotype showed up many times. The chain links TRBV9 to TRBJ1-2, with D uncertain. V was shortened by 4 bases and J by 0 bases, with 16 bases between the two germline ends. CDR3 length equals 16 residues. In germline, CDR1 is SGDLS, CDR2 YYNGEE. The CDR3 here is CASSFLTEPTNYGYTF. The CDR3 bases are TGTGCCAGCAGCTTCCTTACGGAGCCGACTAACTATGGCTACACCTTC. Filled out from reference TRBV9 and TRBJ1-2, the complete variable domain reads DSGVTQTPKHLITATGQRVTLRCSPRSGDLSVYWYQQSLDQGLQFLIQYYNGEERAKGNILERFSAQQFPDLHSELNLSSLELGDSALYFCASSFLTEPTNYGYTFGSGTRLTVV.

Ten or more counts support this clonotype. The rearrangement joins TRBV7-9 to TRBJ2-1, with D uncertain. The CDR3 covers 11 residues. Trimming pared 8 bases from V and 7 bases from J, leaving 9 bases between. The V gene's germline CDR1 is SEHNR and CDR2 FQNEAQ (reference sequence). CDR3 nucleotides: TGTGCCAGCGGTCGTCGGAATGAGCAGTTCTTC. The encoded protein is CASGRRNEQFF.

This clonotype was observed many times. The rearrangement joins TRBV6-1 to TRBJ2-7; D is ambiguous. V was shortened by 5 bases and J by 4 bases, with 15 bases between the two germline ends. CDR1 is MNHNS, CDR2 SASEGT, per germline. CDR3 size: 14 residues. CDR3: CASSSPDGTYEQYF. The CDR3 DNA is TGTGCCAGCAGTTCACCGGACGGAACTTACGAGCAGTACTTC.

This clonotype was seen many times. The V call is TRBV11-3, the J call TRBJ2-2; 10 bases match TRBD2. The V segment lost 5 bases and the J segment 7 bases; nucleotides outside the gene matches: 10. The CDR3 consists of 16 residues. Germline CDR1 and CDR2: SGHNT and YENEEA. The CDR3 sequence: CASSLQAGGPHGELFF. The CDR3 nucleotides are TGTGCCAGCAGCCTCCAAGCGGGAGGGCCACACGGGGAGCTGTTTTTT.

This chain links TRBV6-1 with TRBJ1-5, with D perhaps matching TRBD1 (5 bases). The germline V gene has CDR1 MNHNS and CDR2 SASEGT. The CDR3 loop spans 14 amino acids. Trimming shortened V by 9 bases and J by 0 bases, and 12 bases separated the two germline ends. This CDR3 is CARTTACSNQPQHF. CDR3 nucleotides: TGTGCCAGAACGACAGCATGTAGCAATCAGCCCCAGCATTTT.

This clonotype was seen ten or more times. The rearrangement joins TRBV20-1 to TRBJ2-3; TRBD2 might be the D (5 bases). This CDR3 spans 16 amino acids. The V end was cut by 1 base, the J end by 2 bases, with 16 bases between. The germline CDR1 and CDR2 sequences are DFQATT and SNEGSKA (reference sequence). CDR3 in DNA: TGCAGTGCTAGAGGGTTCGCGGAGGCTAACACAGATACGCAGTATTTT. It yields the protein CSARGFAEANTDTQYF.

A few counts support this clonotype. The chain carries TRBV13 and TRBJ1-2, with D tentatively TRBD1 (6 bases). The CDR3 is 13 amino acids. V lost 4 bases to trimming and J lost 8 bases, with 14 bases between them. Germline V CDR1 and CDR2: PRHDT, FYEKMQ (reference sequence). The CDR3, as DNA: TGTGCCAGCAGCTATGATCCAGGGGAGGGCTACACCTTC. This encodes CASSYDPGEGYTF.

This clonotype has a count of ten or more. The chain uses TRBV12-5 and TRBJ2-3, with unresolved D. Germline CDR1 LGHNT, CDR2 FRNRAP. The CDR3 is 13 residues long. With 2 bases removed from V and 2 bases from J, the gap between germline ends came to 5 bases. As DNA, the CDR3 is TGTGCTAGTGGTTTGATTCACACAGATACGCAGTATTTT. Encoded protein: CASGLIHTDTQYF.

The chain couples TRBV6-1 to TRBJ2-7, with 7 bases aligning to TRBD2. V gave up 10 bases and J gave up 6 bases; unmatched junction bases: 12. CDR3 length: 13 residues. CDR1 and CDR2 (germline): MNHNS, SASEGT. Here the CDR3 DNA reads TGTGCCATAAGGGGATCCAGCGGGACCGAGCAGTACTTC. Translation gives CAIRGSSGTEQYF.

Many counts were recorded for this clonotype. The chain links TRBV11-2 to TRBJ2-7, with no clear D. CDR3 size: 12 residues. With 3 bases removed from V and 6 bases from J, the gap between germline ends came to 9 bases. CDR1 and CDR2 from the germline V gene are SGHAT and FQNNGV. For the CDR3, the DNA is TGTGCCAGCAGCTTTAATCGGGTCGAGCAGTACTTC. It translates to CASSFNRVEQYF. Combining the CDR3 with reference TRBV11-2 and TRBJ2-7 gives the whole variable domain EAGVAQSPRYKIIEKRQSVAFWCNPISGHATLYWYQQILGQGPKLLIQFQNNGVVDDSQLPKDRFSAERLKGVDSTLKIQPAKLEDSAVYLCASSFNRVEQYFGPGTRLTVT.

CDR3 nucleotides: TGCAGTGCCAAAAGACTAGCGGGAGGGTACACAGATACGCAGTATTTT. Protein: CSAKRLAGGYTDTQYF. V and J are TRBV20-1 and TRBJ2-3, with 14 nucleotides matching TRBD2. CDR1 is DFQATT, CDR2 SNEGSKA, per germline (reference sequence). J was trimmed by 2 bases and V by 6 bases; bases with no gene match: 7. The CDR3 has 16 residues.

This clonotype was observed at least ten times. This sequence joins TRBV11-3 and TRBJ2-1; D perhaps matches TRBD2 (6 bases). This CDR3 contains 14 residues. Germline CDR1 SGHNT, CDR2 YENEEA. Trimming cost V 4 bases and J 6 bases, with 13 bases left between them. In DNA form, the CDR3 reads TGTGCCAGCAGCTACCGGGGAGGACTCAATGAGCAGTTCTTC. It yields the protein CASSYRGGLNEQFF.

This clonotype has more than one count but fewer than ten. At one boundary the junction diverges from the germline segment, which might be a read error. This chain uses TRBV18 with TRBJ1-2; TRBD1 agrees at 9 bases. Germline-derived CDR1 and CDR2 are KGHSH and LQKENI. The CDR3 consists of 13 residues. The CDR3 region is CASSPQGASGYTF. CDR3 in DNA: TGTGCCAGCTCCCCACAGGGGGCTAGCGGCTACACCTTC.

This clonotype appeared many times. V and J are TRBV27 and TRBJ2-7, with no clear D. CDR1 MNHEY and CDR2 SMNVEV come from the germline V gene (reference sequence). The CDR3 has 12 residues. Between the trimmed V and J ends, which lost 0 bases and 7 bases, there was a span of 7 bases. CDR3 bases: TGTGCCAGCAGTTTATCGCCGGATGAGCAGTACTTC. Translation gives CASSLSPDEQYF.

This clonotype occurred many times. The chain has TRBV5-1 and TRBJ2-7, with a tentative D call TRBD2 (5 bases). V shed 1 base and J shed 5 bases, with 10 bases lying between them. In germline, CDR1 is SGHRS, CDR2 YFSETQ. CDR3 length equals 13 residues. The CDR3 DNA sequence: TGCGCCAGCAGCTTGAACCGAGGGAACGAGCAGTACTTC. Translating gives CASSLNRGNEQYF.

This clonotype was counted a few times. This rearrangement joins TRBV6-1 to TRBJ2-6; maybe TRBD1 (6 bases). Germline CDR1 reads MNHNS; CDR2 reads SASEGT. The V gene lost 3 bases and the J gene lost 0 bases, with 9 bases spanning the gap. This CDR3 region has 16 residues. The CDR3 spells CASSDSDSSGANVLTF. As DNA, the CDR3 is TGTGCCAGCAGTGACTCGGACAGCTCTGGGGCCAACGTCCTGACTTTC.

The V and J genes are TRBV6-6 and TRBJ2-7, with TRBD2 as a possible D gene (6 bases). The CDR3 covers 15 residues. V was trimmed by 0 bases and J by 0 bases, leaving 9 bases between them. The germline V gene has CDR1 MNHNY and CDR2 SVGAGI (reference sequence). CDR3 sequence (DNA): TGTGCCAGCAGTTACTCATACGGGAGCTCCTACGAGCAGTACTTC. Translating gives CASSYSYGSSYEQYF.

The chain uses TRBV27 and TRBJ1-2; TRBD1 agrees at 7 bases. This CDR3 comprises 14 residues. Germline V gives CDR1 MNHEY, CDR2 SMNVEV (reference sequence). V was clipped by 3 bases and J by 3 bases; unmatched bases: 4. In DNA form, the CDR3 reads TGTGCCAGCAGTTTTGTAGGGGGCGACTATGGCTACACCTTC. Translating it yields CASSFVGGDYGYTF.

This clonotype was counted a few times. The chain employs TRBV12-3 or TRBV12-4 and TRBJ2-6; TRBD1 is a possible D gene (5 bases). Trimming left V 6 bases short and J 4 bases short, with 13 bases between. The length of the CDR3 is 15 residues. The CDR3 bases are TGTGCCAGCAGCATGACCAGGGAAGGGGCCAACGTCCTGACTTTC. It specifies CASSMTREGANVLTF.

This clonotype was picked up many times. The chain links TRBV13 to TRBJ2-5; TRBD1 aligns across 10 bases. This CDR3 is 17 amino acids long. The germline V gene has CDR1 PRHDT and CDR2 FYEKMQ (reference sequence). V was clipped by 2 bases and J by 1 base; unmatched bases: 7. The CDR3 coding sequence is TGTGCCAGCAGCTTATCGTTGGGACAGGGGACCCAAGAGACCCAGTACTTC. It is translated as CASSLSLGQGTQETQYF.

There are a few counts of this clonotype. CDR3 sequence (DNA): TGTGCCAGCAGTTTAGGACTACAGGGAAACGGGTTTTTT. Protein product: CASSLGLQGNGFF. The J gene is TRBJ1-4, the V gene TRBV28; D is perhaps TRBD1 (6 bases). The CDR3 covers 13 residues. CDR1 is MDHEN, CDR2 SYDVKM, per germline. Deletions cut 2 bases from V and 16 bases from J, with 17 bases between.

This clonotype was counted many times. This chain links TRBV12-3 or TRBV12-4 with TRBJ2-1; D gene unclear. This CDR3 spans 19 amino acids. The V end was cut by 0 bases, the J end by 5 bases, with 23 bases between. The chain's CDR3 is CASSLALRLTGKRDNEQFF. The CDR3 coding sequence is TGTGCCAGCAGTTTAGCGCTGCGGTTGACGGGCAAAAGGGACAATGAGCAGTTCTTC.